The rows below give T cell receptor beta chains drawn from one sample of a study of T cell responses to AZD1222 COVID-19 vaccine. Produced via immunoSEQ multiplex PCR; TCRdb's table is partial and in-frame only. Seen here are around 130,000 clones, 80% to 90% observed once, and the top ten hold roughly 8.9%. The material sequenced was peripheral blood, taken 28 days after the second AZD1222 dose. All receptors come from an adult who received the AZD1222 COVID-19 vaccine. Each CDR3 is given with its conserved first and last residue. The order of the fields is clone size, J gene, V gene, D gene, CDR3 protein, CDR3 DNA. A D gene is named only where the DNA matches it firmly. Not every row has a clone size; where given, it reads once, few, many or a size class.

clone_size: NA
j_call: TRBJ1-1
v_call: TRBV18
d_call: NA
cdr3_aa: CASSLTYPNTEAFF
cdr3_nt: TGTGCCAGCTCACTAACTTACCCGAACACTGAAGCTTTCTTT

clone_size: once
j_call: TRBJ2-1
v_call: TRBV9
d_call: TRBD1
cdr3_aa: CASSGDRGYNEQFF
cdr3_nt: TGTGCCAGCAGCGGCGACAGGGGGTACAATGAGCAGTTCTTC

clone_size: NA
j_call: TRBJ1-1
v_call: TRBV7-2
d_call: NA
cdr3_aa: CASSQGGRAAFF
cdr3_nt: TGTGCCAGCAGCCAGGGAGGTCGCGCAGCTTTCTTT

clone_size: NA
j_call: TRBJ2-2
v_call: TRBV5-1
d_call: NA
cdr3_aa: CASSPDSGIVGTGELFF
cdr3_nt: TGCGCCAGCAGTCCAGATTCAGGGATTGTGGGGACCGGGGAGCTGTTTTTT

clone_size: NA
j_call: TRBJ1-1
v_call: TRBV2
d_call: TRBD1
cdr3_aa: CASSRQGGNTEAFF
cdr3_nt: TGTGCCAGCAGTAGACAGGGGGGGAACACTGAAGCTTTCTTT

clone_size: once
j_call: TRBJ1-2
v_call: TRBV27
d_call: NA
cdr3_aa: CASSSGVGTNYGYTF
cdr3_nt: TGTGCCAGCAGTTCGGGGGTCGGCACTAACTATGGCTACACCTTC

clone_size: NA
j_call: TRBJ1-3
v_call: TRBV3-1/TRBV3-2
d_call: NA
cdr3_aa: CASSQAGNTIYF
cdr3_nt: TGTGCCAGCAGCCAAGCTGGAAACACCATATATTTT

clone_size: NA
j_call: TRBJ1-5
v_call: TRBV12-3/TRBV12-4
d_call: NA
cdr3_aa: CASSLAYAQPQHF
cdr3_nt: TGTGCCAGCAGTTTAGCGTATGCCCAGCCCCAGCATTTT

clone_size: once
j_call: TRBJ1-6
v_call: TRBV7-9
d_call: TRBD1
cdr3_aa: CASSFLDRNSPLHF
cdr3_nt: TGTGCCAGCAGCTTCCTGGACAGGAATTCACCCCTCCACTTT

clone_size: NA
j_call: TRBJ2-3
v_call: TRBV5-1
d_call: TRBD1
cdr3_aa: CASSSGQGAWDTQYF
cdr3_nt: TGCGCCAGCAGCTCAGGACAGGGGGCATGGGATACGCAGTATTTT

clone_size: NA
j_call: TRBJ1-1
v_call: TRBV18
d_call: NA
cdr3_aa: CASSPNDQAAGSEAFF
cdr3_nt: TGTGCCAGCTCACCGAACGACCAGGCGGCCGGTAGCGAAGCTTTCTTT

clone_size: NA
j_call: TRBJ1-2
v_call: TRBV30
d_call: NA
cdr3_aa: CAWKRWDGFLYGYTF
cdr3_nt: TGTGCCTGGAAAAGGTGGGACGGATTCCTCTATGGCTACACCTTC

clone_size: NA
j_call: TRBJ2-7
v_call: TRBV7-2
d_call: NA
cdr3_aa: CASSFESSPGAYEQYF
cdr3_nt: TGTGCCAGCAGCTTTGAGTCCTCCCCAGGGGCCTACGAGCAGTACTTC

clone_size: NA
j_call: TRBJ2-6
v_call: TRBV18
d_call: TRBD1
cdr3_aa: CASSPRDSGYSGANVLTF
cdr3_nt: TGTGCCAGCTCACCACGGGACAGCGGATACTCTGGGGCCAACGTCCTGACTTTC

clone_size: NA
j_call: TRBJ2-5
v_call: TRBV5-1
d_call: TRBD1
cdr3_aa: CASSPGTGGYQETQYF
cdr3_nt: TGCGCCAGCAGCCCGGGGACAGGGGGGTACCAAGAGACCCAGTACTTC

clone_size: once
j_call: TRBJ2-1
v_call: TRBV12-5
d_call: TRBD2
cdr3_aa: CASSRLAGGPPVDEQFF
cdr3_nt: TGTGCTAGCTCCCGCCTAGCGGGAGGCCCTCCCGTCGATGAGCAGTTCTTC

clone_size: NA
j_call: TRBJ2-1
v_call: TRBV27
d_call: NA
cdr3_aa: CASSFDVGSSYNEQFF
cdr3_nt: TGTGCCAGCAGTTTCGATGTCGGCAGTTCCTACAATGAGCAGTTCTTC

clone_size: NA
j_call: TRBJ1-6
v_call: TRBV18
d_call: NA
cdr3_aa: CASSPIDSGGNSPLHF
cdr3_nt: TGTGCCAGCTCACCCATAGACAGCGGGGGTAATTCACCCCTCCACTTT

clone_size: NA
j_call: TRBJ1-2
v_call: TRBV19
d_call: TRBD1
cdr3_aa: CASSMATGEGYGYTF
cdr3_nt: TGTGCCAGTAGTATGGCGACAGGGGAAGGCTATGGCTACACCTTC

clone_size: NA
j_call: TRBJ2-2
v_call: TRBV6-5
d_call: NA
cdr3_aa: CASSPERTPTGELFF
cdr3_nt: TGTGCCAGCAGCCCAGAGAGGACACCAACCGGGGAGCTGTTTTTT

clone_size: NA
j_call: TRBJ2-7
v_call: TRBV7-9
d_call: NA
cdr3_aa: CASSSQSDGYEQYF
cdr3_nt: TGTGCCAGCTCCTCTCAGTCGGACGGCTACGAGCAGTACTTC

clone_size: medium-sized
j_call: TRBJ2-5
v_call: TRBV24-1
d_call: NA
cdr3_aa: CATSDGPRETQYF
cdr3_nt: TGTGCCACCAGTGATGGGCCCAGGGAGACCCAGTACTTC

clone_size: few
j_call: TRBJ1-2
v_call: TRBV2
d_call: TRBD1
cdr3_aa: CAGQRDRESGYTF
cdr3_nt: TGTGCCGGACAAAGAGACAGGGAAAGCGGCTACACCTTC

clone_size: NA
j_call: TRBJ2-6
v_call: TRBV4-3
d_call: NA
cdr3_aa: CASSPLKGANVLTF
cdr3_nt: TGCGCCAGCAGCCCTCTCAAAGGGGCCAACGTCCTGACTTTC

clone_size: NA
j_call: TRBJ1-2
v_call: TRBV6-5
d_call: NA
cdr3_aa: CASRFNYGYTF
cdr3_nt: TGTGCCAGCAGGTTTAACTATGGCTACACCTTC

clone_size: NA
j_call: TRBJ1-2
v_call: TRBV7-2
d_call: NA
cdr3_aa: CASSLGGVYGYTF
cdr3_nt: TGTGCCAGCAGCTTAGGGGGAGTTTATGGCTACACCTTC

clone_size: once
j_call: TRBJ2-1
v_call: TRBV18
d_call: NA
cdr3_aa: CASSPSVASYNEQFF
cdr3_nt: TGTGCCAGCTCACCGTCAGTCGCCTCCTACAATGAGCAGTTCTTC

clone_size: NA
j_call: TRBJ2-1
v_call: TRBV7-9
d_call: NA
cdr3_aa: CASRSGGTAYNEQFF
cdr3_nt: TGTGCCAGCAGATCCGGGGGTACGGCCTACAATGAGCAGTTCTTC

clone_size: NA
j_call: TRBJ1-6
v_call: TRBV7-8
d_call: TRBD1
cdr3_aa: CASSLVRGLGSPLHF
cdr3_nt: TGTGCCAGCAGCTTAGTTAGGGGGCTGGGTTCACCCCTCCACTTT

clone_size: NA
j_call: TRBJ1-2
v_call: TRBV4-1
d_call: NA
cdr3_aa: CASSQSSSGAGYGYTF
cdr3_nt: TGCGCCAGCAGCCAATCCTCTTCGGGGGCTGGATATGGCTACACCTTC

clone_size: NA
j_call: TRBJ2-5
v_call: TRBV9
d_call: TRBD2
cdr3_aa: CASSRTSGSQWETQYF
cdr3_nt: TGTGCCAGCAGCCGGACTAGCGGGTCCCAGTGGGAGACCCAGTACTTC

clone_size: NA
j_call: TRBJ2-3
v_call: TRBV27
d_call: NA
cdr3_aa: CASSLSYGDGTDTQYF
cdr3_nt: TGTGCCAGCAGTTTGTCCTACGGGGACGGCACAGATACGCAGTATTTT

clone_size: NA
j_call: TRBJ1-2
v_call: TRBV23-1
d_call: NA
cdr3_aa: CASRPVWTFYGYTF
cdr3_nt: TGCGCCAGCAGGCCGGTGTGGACCTTCTATGGCTACACCTTC

clone_size: NA
j_call: TRBJ1-2
v_call: TRBV7-2
d_call: NA
cdr3_aa: CASSLALTSNAPYGYTF
cdr3_nt: TGTGCCAGCAGCTTAGCGCTAACGTCAAACGCACCCTATGGCTACACCTTC

clone_size: NA
j_call: TRBJ2-7
v_call: TRBV19
d_call: NA
cdr3_aa: CASSYTLGPYEQYF
cdr3_nt: TGTGCCAGTAGTTACACGCTAGGCCCCTACGAGCAGTACTTC

clone_size: NA
j_call: TRBJ2-3
v_call: TRBV5-1
d_call: TRBD2
cdr3_aa: CASSLGASGPDTQYF
cdr3_nt: TGCGCCAGCAGCTTGGGGGCTAGCGGACCAGATACGCAGTATTTT

clone_size: NA
j_call: TRBJ2-2
v_call: TRBV18
d_call: TRBD2
cdr3_aa: CASSPVLAGRTGELFF
cdr3_nt: TGTGCCAGCTCACCAGTACTAGCGGGACGAACCGGGGAGCTGTTTTTT

clone_size: once
j_call: TRBJ2-6
v_call: TRBV7-9
d_call: NA
cdr3_aa: CASSPGPGQNSGANVLTF
cdr3_nt: TGTGCCAGCAGCCCTGGGCCGGGCCAAAACTCTGGGGCCAACGTCCTGACTTTC

clone_size: NA
j_call: TRBJ1-2
v_call: TRBV4-1
d_call: TRBD1
cdr3_aa: CASSQPTSDRGGGYTF
cdr3_nt: TGCGCCAGCAGCCAGCCCACCTCCGACAGGGGAGGAGGCTACACCTTC

clone_size: NA
j_call: TRBJ2-1
v_call: TRBV7-8
d_call: TRBD2
cdr3_aa: CASSLALVSGSVGEQFF
cdr3_nt: TGTGCCAGCAGCTTAGCGCTCGTTAGCGGGAGCGTCGGTGAGCAGTTCTTC

clone_size: NA
j_call: TRBJ2-7
v_call: TRBV5-4
d_call: NA
cdr3_aa: CASSLAAQREQYF
cdr3_nt: TGTGCCAGCTCCCTTGCTGCCCAGCGGGAGCAGTACTTC

clone_size: NA
j_call: TRBJ2-1
v_call: TRBV11-2
d_call: TRBD2
cdr3_aa: CASSQPGLAAEQFF
cdr3_nt: TGTGCCAGCAGCCAACCGGGACTAGCGGCAGAGCAGTTCTTC

clone_size: NA
j_call: TRBJ2-1
v_call: TRBV6-5
d_call: NA
cdr3_aa: CASSYSKGVGAQFF
cdr3_nt: TGTGCCAGCAGTTACTCGAAGGGGGTCGGGGCGCAGTTCTTC

clone_size: NA
j_call: TRBJ2-1
v_call: TRBV29-1
d_call: NA
cdr3_aa: CSGGPTSSYNEQFF
cdr3_nt: TGCAGCGGGGGCCCTACTAGCTCCTACAATGAGCAGTTCTTC

clone_size: NA
j_call: TRBJ1-5
v_call: TRBV6-2/TRBV6-3
d_call: NA
cdr3_aa: CASSYRSNQPQHF
cdr3_nt: TGTGCCAGCAGTTACCGCTCCAATCAGCCCCAGCATTTT

clone_size: once
j_call: TRBJ1-5
v_call: TRBV3-1/TRBV3-2
d_call: NA
cdr3_aa: CASSQEAGRDQPQHF
cdr3_nt: TGTGCCAGCAGCCAAGAGGCCGGAAGGGATCAGCCCCAGCATTTT